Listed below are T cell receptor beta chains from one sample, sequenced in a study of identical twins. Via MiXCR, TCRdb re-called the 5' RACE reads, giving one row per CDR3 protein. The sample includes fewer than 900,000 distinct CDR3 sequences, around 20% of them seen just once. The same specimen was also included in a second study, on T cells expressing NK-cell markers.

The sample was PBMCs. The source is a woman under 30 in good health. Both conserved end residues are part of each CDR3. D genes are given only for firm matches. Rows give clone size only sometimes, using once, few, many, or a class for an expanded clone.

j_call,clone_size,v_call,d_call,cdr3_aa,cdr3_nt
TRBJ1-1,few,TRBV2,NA,CASSEELREAFF,TGTGCCAGCAGTGAAGAGTTAAGGGAAGCTTTCTTT
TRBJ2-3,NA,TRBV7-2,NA,CASSLAGTRADTQYF,TGTGCCAGCAGCTTAGCGGGGACCAGGGCAGATACGCAGTATTTT
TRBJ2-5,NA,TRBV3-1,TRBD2,CASSQAPGRVETQYF,TGTGCCAGCAGCCAAGCCCCCGGGAGGGTAGAGACCCAGTACTTC
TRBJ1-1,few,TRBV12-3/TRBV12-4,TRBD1,CASTHATGGLRNTEAFF,TGTGCCAGCACCCACGCCACAGGGGGCCTCAGGAACACTGAAGCTTTCTTT
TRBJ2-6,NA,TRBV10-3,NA,CAISGGSSGANVLTF,TGTGCCATCAGTGGGGGGAGCTCTGGGGCCAACGTCCTGACTTTC
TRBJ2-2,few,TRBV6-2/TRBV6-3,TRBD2,CASSYRLAGGTGELFF,TGTGCCAGCAGTTATCGGCTAGCGGGAGGCACCGGGGAGCTGTTTTTT
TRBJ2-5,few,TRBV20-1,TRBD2,CSVGREGETQYF,TGCAGTGTTGGCAGGGAGGGGGAGACCCAGTACTTC
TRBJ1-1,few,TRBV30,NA,CAQTVDTEAFF,TGTGCCCAGACAGTGGACACTGAAGCTTTCTTT
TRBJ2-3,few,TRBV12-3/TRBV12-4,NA,CASSSPTNTDTQYF,TGTGCCAGCAGTTCCCCTACAAACACAGATACGCAGTATTTT
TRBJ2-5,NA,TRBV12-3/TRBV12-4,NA,CASGPESETQYF,TGTGCCAGCGGACCTGAGTCCGAGACCCAGTACTTC
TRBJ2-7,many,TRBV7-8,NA,CASSLGTAPYEQYF,TGTGCCAGCAGCTTAGGGACAGCCCCCTACGAGCAGTACTTC
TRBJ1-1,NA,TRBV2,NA,CASAIGAGTEAFF,TGTGCCAGCGCGATCGGGGCAGGCACTGAAGCTTTCTTT
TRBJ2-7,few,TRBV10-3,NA,CAISSGISYEQYF,TGTGCCATCAGCAGCGGAATCTCCTACGAGCAGTACTTC
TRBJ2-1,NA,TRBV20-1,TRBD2,CSATQAGSSYNEQFF,TGCAGTGCTACCCAAGCGGGGAGCTCCTACAATGAGCAGTTCTTC
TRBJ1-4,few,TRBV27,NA,CASSYKHGGEGKLFF,TGTGCCAGCAGCTACAAACATGGGGGCGAAGGAAAACTGTTTTTT
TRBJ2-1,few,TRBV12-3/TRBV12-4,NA,CASSWRRDHEQFF,TGTGCCAGCAGTTGGCGTCGGGATCATGAGCAGTTCTTC
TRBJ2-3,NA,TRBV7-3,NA,CASSLNSGTDTQYF,TGTGCCAGCAGCTTAAATTCCGGGACAGATACGCAGTATTTT
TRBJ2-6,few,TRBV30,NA,CAEGSGANVLTF,TGTGCCGAGGGCTCTGGGGCCAACGTCCTGACTTTC
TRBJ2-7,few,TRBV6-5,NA,CASSPSGPRKYF,TGTGCCAGCAGCCCCTCCGGACCTCGCAAGTACTTC
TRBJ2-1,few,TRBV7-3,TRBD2,CASSSFSGGRNNEQFF,TGTGCCAGCAGCTCCTTTAGCGGGGGCCGGAATAATGAGCAGTTCTTC
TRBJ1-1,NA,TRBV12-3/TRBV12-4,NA,CASSPGHPERAFF,TGTGCCAGCAGTCCGGGACACCCGGAGCGAGCTTTCTTT
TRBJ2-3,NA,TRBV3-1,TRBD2,CASSQSGASSHTQYF,TGTGCCAGCAGCCAGAGCGGGGCTTCCTCCCATACGCAGTATTTT
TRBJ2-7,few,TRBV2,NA,CASINLYPSYEQYF,TGTGCCAGCATTAACTTGTACCCCTCCTACGAGCAGTACTTC
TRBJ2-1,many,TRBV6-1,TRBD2,CASRSLAGGVNEQFF,TGTGCCAGCAGATCCCTAGCGGGAGGTGTGAATGAGCAGTTCTTC
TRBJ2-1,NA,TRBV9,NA,CASSTGIAIEQFF,TGTGCCAGCAGCACCGGGATAGCGATCGAGCAGTTCTTC
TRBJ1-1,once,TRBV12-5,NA,CASGGEPNTEAFF,TGTGCTAGTGGAGGGGAGCCGAACACTGAAGCTTTCTTT
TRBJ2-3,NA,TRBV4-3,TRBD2,CASSLSGLGRDTQYF,TGCGCCAGCAGCCTATCCGGACTAGGTAGAGATACGCAGTATTTT
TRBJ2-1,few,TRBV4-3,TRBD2,CASSQDLRRGSDYNEQFF,TGCGCCAGCAGCCAAGATCTTAGGCGGGGGAGCGACTACAATGAGCAGTTCTTC
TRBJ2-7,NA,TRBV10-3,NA,CAIRRTAPTWCCRYEQYF,TGTGCCATCAGGAGGACGGCGCCTACCTGGTGCTGTCGATACGAGCAGTACTTC
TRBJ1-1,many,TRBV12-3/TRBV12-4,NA,CASSEQNTEAFF,TGTGCCAGCAGTGAGCAGAACACTGAAGCTTTCTTT
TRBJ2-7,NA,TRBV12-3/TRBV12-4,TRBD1,CASSTQGPTYEQYF,TGTGCCAGCAGTACACAGGGGCCTACCTACGAGCAGTACTTC
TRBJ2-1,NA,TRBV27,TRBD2,CATTGVAGGNEQFF,TGTGCCACCACGGGGGTAGCGGGGGGCAATGAGCAGTTCTTC
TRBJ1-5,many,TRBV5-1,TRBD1,CASSLGQSSNQPQHF,TGCGCCAGCAGCCTGGGACAGTCGAGCAATCAGCCCCAGCATTTT
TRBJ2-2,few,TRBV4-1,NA,CASSQNRLFYGKLFF,TGCGCCAGCAGCCAAAACAGGTTATTTTACGGGAAGCTGTTTTTT
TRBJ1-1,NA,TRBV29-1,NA,CSGIRLLNTEAFF,TGCAGCGGTATTAGACTGCTGAACACTGAAGCTTTCTTT
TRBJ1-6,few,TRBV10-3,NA,CAISVGQGESPLHF,TGTGCCATCAGTGTGGGGCAGGGTGAATCACCCCTCCACTTT
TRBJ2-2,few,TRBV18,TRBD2,CASSQSASGSAGELFF,TGTGCCAGCTCTCAAAGCGCTAGCGGGAGCGCCGGGGAGCTGTTTTTT
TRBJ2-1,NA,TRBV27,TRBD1,CASSDGTGAYNEQFF,TGTGCCAGCAGTGATGGGACAGGGGCCTACAATGAGCAGTTCTTC
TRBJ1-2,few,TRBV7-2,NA,CASSPLARAGYTF,TGTGCCAGCAGCCCCCTGGCGAGGGCTGGCTACACCTTC
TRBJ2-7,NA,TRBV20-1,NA,CSAGRYPGPDRWEQYF,TGCAGTGCTGGGAGGTACCCGGGCCCCGACAGGTGGGAGCAGTACTTC
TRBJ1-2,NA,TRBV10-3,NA,CAISWTAGDYGYTF,TGTGCCATCAGTTGGACCGCGGGAGACTATGGCTACACCTTC
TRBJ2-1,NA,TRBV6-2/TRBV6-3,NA,CATTLFKFSSYNEQFF,TGTGCCACCACCCTCTTCAAATTCAGCTCCTACAATGAGCAGTTCTTC
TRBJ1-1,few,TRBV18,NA,CASLKDSQAFF,TGTGCCAGCTTGAAGGACAGCCAAGCTTTCTTT
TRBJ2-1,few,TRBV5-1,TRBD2,CASSSASGHYNEQFF,TGCGCCAGCAGCAGTGCTAGCGGCCACTACAATGAGCAGTTCTTC
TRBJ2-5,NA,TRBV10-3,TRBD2,CATSGGQETQYF,TGTGCCACCAGCGGGGGCCAAGAGACCCAGTACTTC
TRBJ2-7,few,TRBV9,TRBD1,CASSPGQGWSEQYF,TGTGCCAGCAGCCCGGGACAGGGATGGTCCGAGCAGTACTTC
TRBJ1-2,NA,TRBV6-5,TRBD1,CASSYSKQGEMGGYTF,TGTGCCAGCAGTTACTCGAAACAGGGGGAAATGGGTGGCTACACCTTC
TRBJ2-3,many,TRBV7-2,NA,CASSLVPRDPGTDTQYF,TGTGCCAGCAGCTTAGTCCCCCGAGACCCTGGCACAGATACGCAGTATTTT
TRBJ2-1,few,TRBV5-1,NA,CASSTRGTRGYKNEQFF,TGCGCCAGCAGCACACGGGGGACGAGGGGATATAAAAATGAGCAGTTCTTC
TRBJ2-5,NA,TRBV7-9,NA,CASSPPLRAETQYF,TGTGCCAGCAGTCCACCGTTGAGAGCAGAGACCCAGTACTTC
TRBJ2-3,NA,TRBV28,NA,CASMEADTQYF,TGTGCCAGCATGGAAGCAGATACGCAGTATTTT
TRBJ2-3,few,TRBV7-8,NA,CASEPHSSTDTQYF,TGTGCCAGCGAACCCCACTCTAGCACAGATACGCAGTATTTT
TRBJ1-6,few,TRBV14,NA,CASAKQVWNSPLHF,TGTGCCAGCGCTAAACAGGTCTGGAACTCACCCCTCCACTTT
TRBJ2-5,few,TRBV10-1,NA,CASSSSRTGETQYF,TGCGCCAGCAGTTCTAGCCGAACAGGAGAGACCCAGTACTTC
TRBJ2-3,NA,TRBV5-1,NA,CASSLRGYHTDTQYF,TGCGCCAGCAGCCTGAGGGGCTACCACACAGATACGCAGTATTTT